The next 28 T cell receptor beta chains were all read from a single sample in a study of CD8+ T cells in alopecia areata. The treatment is: oral pan-JAK inhibitor, 5-10 mg twice daily. Following RNA extraction, reverse transcription yielded cDNA that acted as the sequencing template. Libraries were prepared by immunoSEQ multiplex PCR; TCRdb keeps only in-frame clonotypes and omits some of them. The sample records under 150,000 clones, approximately 55% being singletons. Sequences were derived from CD4+ T cells sorted from blood, sampled at week 24, from a patient treated with tofacitinib. These receptor sequences come from a human donor with alopecia areata.

The rearrangement uses TRBV4-1 and TRBJ2-3; 9 bases are a match to TRBD2. V lost 2 bases, J lost 5 bases, and 8 bases stayed unmatched. This CDR3 has 16 residues. Germline assignment: CDR1 MGHRA and CDR2 YSYEKL. Here the CDR3 DNA reads TGCGCCAGCAGCCAAAACCCTAGCGGGGTGGGAGATACGCAGTATTTT. As protein: CASSQNPSGVGDTQYF.

This clone was seen a handful of times. The V gene is TRBV11-3, the J gene TRBJ2-7, with D possibly matching TRBD1 (6 bases). V lost 1 base and J 5 bases, leaving 12 bases between the germline ends. The CDR3 contains 14 residues. Per the germline V gene, CDR1 is SGHNT and CDR2 is YENEEA. The CDR3 reads CASSLAVRGHEQYF. The CDR3 bases are TGTGCCAGCAGCTTAGCGGTCAGGGGCCACGAGCAGTACTTC.

The chain recombines TRBV15 with TRBJ2-1, with D tentatively TRBD2 (5 bases). Deletions cut 5 bases from V and 8 bases from J, with 16 bases between. Germline V CDR1 and CDR2: LNHNV, YYDKDF (reference sequence). The CDR3 is 14 amino acids. The chain's CDR3 is CATSPRTSLDEQFF. The CDR3 DNA reads TGTGCCACCAGCCCTAGGACTTCCTTGGATGAGCAGTTCTTC.

V and J are TRBV29-1 and TRBJ1-1; 9 bases map to TRBD1. Germline assignment: CDR1 SQVTM and CDR2 ANQGSEA. The CDR3 runs 15 residues. V shed 5 bases, J shed 1 base, and the junction held 8 bases outside the gene matches. The CDR3 region has the DNA TGCAGCGTTAAGGCCCCGGACAGGGGGAACACTGAAGCTTTCTTT. Translating gives CSVKAPDRGNTEAFF.

This chain links TRBV2 with TRBJ1-1; 7 bases are shared with TRBD1. Trimming removed 5 bases from V and 3 bases from J; junction bases left unmatched: 3. In germline, CDR1 is SNHLY, CDR2 FYNNEI. The CDR3 is 13 amino acids. The CDR3 DNA reads as TGTGCCAGCAGTATTCAGGGGGACACTGAAGCTTTCTTT. Encoded protein: CASSIQGDTEAFF. The full variable domain, in which reference TRBV2 and TRBJ1-1 provide the parts outside the CDR3, is EPEVTQTPSHQVTQMGQEVILRCVPISNHLYFYWYRQILGQKVEFLVSFYNNEISEKSEIFDDQFSVERPDGSNFTLKIRSTKLEDSAMYFCASSIQGDTEAFFGQGTRLTVV.

This clone was detected a few times. This chain connects TRBV19 to TRBJ1-5; no definite D call. This CDR3 has 14 residues. The germline V gene encodes CDR1 LNHDA and CDR2 SQIVND (reference sequence). V was pared by 3 bases and J by 7 bases, with 13 bases between. The CDR3: CASSMYGVGQPQHF. The CDR3 bases are TGTGCCAGTAGTATGTACGGGGTTGGGCAGCCCCAGCATTTT.

V usage is TRBV19 and J usage is TRBJ1-1; D unresolved. Germline CDR1 is LNHDA and CDR2 is SQIVND (reference sequence). CDR3 size: 14 residues. V was trimmed by 5 bases and J by 1 base, leaving 11 bases between them. CDR3 sequence: CASSSRLGNTEAFF. The CDR3 DNA reads as TGTGCCAGTAGTTCCCGACTGGGGAACACTGAAGCTTTCTTT.

This chain joins TRBV5-4 and TRBJ2-7, with D tentatively TRBD1 (6 bases). V was clipped by 4 bases and J by 2 bases, with 10 bases between them. Germline V lookup: CDR1 SGHNT, CDR2 YYREEE (reference sequence). CDR3 length: 13 amino acids. CDR3 protein: CASSEGQAYEQYF. CDR3 coding DNA: TGTGCCAGCAGCGAGGGACAAGCCTACGAGCAGTACTTC.

The chain recombines TRBV30 with TRBJ1-2; 12 bases line up with TRBD1. Germline trimming cut 3 bases from V and 4 bases from J; bases unmatched to any gene: 12. The CDR3 spans 17 residues. Per germline, CDR1 GTSNPN and CDR2 SVGIG (reference sequence). The CDR3 coding sequence is TGTGCCTGGAGAATGCCGGGACAGGGGGCCCGGGGCTATGGCTACACCTTC. Translated: CAWRMPGQGARGYGYTF.

This clone occurred a few times. This chain links TRBV29-1 with TRBJ2-3; D remains ambiguous. The CDR3 spans 14 residues. Trimming pared 0 bases from V and 6 bases from J, leaving 13 bases between. Germline values: CDR1 SQVTM, CDR2 ANQGSEA. CDR3 coding DNA: TGCAGCGTTGAAGATCAAAGTGGTGGGGATACGCAGTATTTT. It codes for CSVEDQSGGDTQYF.

The chain couples TRBV30 to TRBJ1-5, with a weak D call TRBD1 (5 bases). CDR3 length equals 14 residues. The V and J ends lost 5 bases and 2 bases respectively, with 13 bases between them. CDR1 is GTSNPN and CDR2 is SVGIG in the germline V gene (reference sequence). In nucleotides, the CDR3 is TGTGCCTGGTCCGGGCTGGGGGGCAATCAGCCCCAGCATTTT. Encoded protein: CAWSGLGGNQPQHF.

The V call is TRBV30, the J call TRBJ1-1; TRBD1 is a possible D gene (6 bases). Germline CDR1 GTSNPN, CDR2 SVGIG (reference sequence). With 4 bases removed from V and 0 bases from J, the gap between germline ends came to 12 bases. The CDR3 has 14 amino acids. CDR3 region: CAWTWGDMNTEAFF. The CDR3 nucleotides read TGTGCCTGGACTTGGGGGGACATGAACACTGAAGCTTTCTTT.

This clone has at least ten counts. The gene calls are TRBV7-9 and TRBJ1-5; D call uncertain. CDR3 length: 14 residues. The germline V gene has CDR1 SEHNR and CDR2 FQNEAQ (reference sequence). V dropped 1 base and J dropped 4 bases, with 8 bases sitting between them. The CDR3, as DNA: TGTGCCAGCAGCTTAGGTTCAGCAAATCAGCCCCAGCATTTT. Residues: CASSLGSANQPQHF.

The J gene is TRBJ2-1, the V gene TRBV5-1; D uncertain. CDR3 size: 14 residues. In germline, CDR1 is SGHRS, CDR2 YFSETQ. Trimming pared 0 bases from V and 9 bases from J, leaving 13 bases between. CDR3 nucleotide sequence: TGCGCCAGCAGCTTGGGGTCCCATACGGGTGAGCAGTTCTTC. Protein sequence: CASSLGSHTGEQFF.

This clone was seen only a few times. The chain links TRBV6-5 to TRBJ2-4; weak D call: TRBD1 (5 bases). With 2 bases removed from V and 1 base from J, the gap between germline ends came to 6 bases. CDR1 and CDR2 from the germline V gene are MNHEY and SVGAGI. The CDR3 has 14 residues. CDR3 sequence: CASSYAGAKNIQYF. In DNA form, the CDR3 reads TGTGCCAGCAGTTACGCAGGGGCCAAAAACATTCAGTACTTC.

V gene TRBV28 combines with J gene TRBJ1-1, with D uncertain. Per germline, CDR1 MDHEN and CDR2 SYDVKM. CDR3 length equals 10 residues. The CDR3 DNA follows: TGTGCTTCGCGGGGAACTGAAGCTTTCTTT. Translation gives CASRGTEAFF.

This chain connects TRBV27 to TRBJ2-1; perhaps TRBD2 as D (7 bases). This CDR3 has 14 amino acids. V was cut by 8 bases and J by 3 bases, with 14 bases left in between. CDR1 and CDR2 (germline): MNHEY, SMNVEV (reference sequence). The CDR3 reads CASWGGRYYNEQFF. The CDR3 DNA reads as TGTGCCAGCTGGGGGGGCAGATACTACAATGAGCAGTTCTTC.

Here the CDR3 DNA reads TGTGCCAGCAGACCCCAGGGGGATACGCAGTATTTT. Its protein product is CASRPQGDTQYF. V and J are TRBV2 and TRBJ2-3; D might be TRBD1 (6 bases). Germline V gene sequence: CDR1 SNHLY, CDR2 FYNNEI. The CDR3 is made up of 12 amino acids. Trimming removed 6 bases at V and 6 bases at J, with 10 bases between.

The rearrangement links TRBV7-2 to TRBJ2-5; D ambiguous. V was pared by 4 bases and J by 5 bases, with 11 bases between. This CDR3 contains 13 residues. Looked up from germline, CDR1 is SGHTA and CDR2 is FQGNSA. CDR3: CASSSLRSETQYF. Here the CDR3 DNA reads TGTGCCAGCAGCTCCTTGAGATCCGAGACCCAGTACTTC.

The chain uses TRBV6-5 and TRBJ2-7; the match to TRBD2 covers 9 bases. Trimming took 4 bases from V and 3 from J; bases not matched to a gene: 10. Germline V gives CDR1 MNHEY, CDR2 SVGAGI. This CDR3 contains 16 residues. CDR3 DNA: TGTGCCAGCAGTTCCCAGCCAGCGGGGGGCCTCTACGAGCAGTACTTC. Protein sequence: CASSSQPAGGLYEQYF.

In this sample, this clone turned up a few times. V and J are TRBV29-1 and TRBJ1-2, with 7 positions matching TRBD1. The V and J ends lost 1 base and 8 bases, in that order; junction bases with no gene match: 10. This CDR3 has 14 amino acids. Germline assignment: CDR1 SQVTM and CDR2 ANQGSEA. The CDR3 region has the DNA TGCAGCGTTGAAGCCTCGGACAGGATTGGGGGCTACACCTTC. Protein product: CSVEASDRIGGYTF.

The sample holds a few counts of this clone. In DNA form, the CDR3 reads TGTGCCAGCAGCTTAGCCCCCCAACAGGGGGAGACCCAGTACTTC. It is translated as CASSLAPQQGETQYF. This rearrangement joins TRBV7-2 to TRBJ2-5, with 7 bases fitting TRBD1. The CDR3 extends over 15 amino acids. With V trimmed by 0 bases and J by 5 bases, 6 bases remained unmatched. Germline CDR1 is SGHTA and CDR2 is FQGNSA. The entire variable domain, with the rest obtained from reference TRBV7-2 and TRBJ2-5, is as follows: GAGVSQSPSNKVTEKGKDVELRCDPISGHTALYWYRQSLGQGLEFLIYFQGNSAPDKSGLPSDRFSAERTGGSVSTLTIQRTQQEDSAVYLCASSLAPQQGETQYFGPGTRLLVL.

This clone occurred a few times. The chain couples TRBV19 to TRBJ1-2, with D possibly being TRBD1 (5 bases). The CDR3 consists of 14 residues. Trimming removed 6 bases from V and 6 bases from J, with 17 bases in between. CDR1 and CDR2 (germline): LNHDA, SQIVND (reference sequence). Here the CDR3 DNA reads TGTGCCAGTAGACAAGCCGGGGGAGTGAATGGCTACACCTTC. This sequence encodes CASRQAGGVNGYTF.

This clone has more than one count but fewer than ten. The CDR3 loop reads CASSLTRPGDGELFF. Written as DNA, the CDR3 is TGTGCCAGCAGTTTAACCCGACCCGGGGACGGGGAGCTGTTTTTT. V and J are TRBV27 and TRBJ2-2; tentative D call: TRBD2 (5 bases). The length of the CDR3 is 15 residues. Germline CDR1 MNHEY, CDR2 SMNVEV (reference sequence). Trimming pared 2 bases from V and 7 bases from J, leaving 14 bases between.

This clone was observed a single time. The rearrangement links TRBV1 to TRBJ2-3; TRBD1 is taken as the D call from the table, unchecked against the DNA. TRBV1 is a known pseudogene. The CDR3 contains 15 residues. CDR3 nucleotide sequence: TGCACCAGCAGCCATTCTTGGGCATTCACAGATACGCAGTATTTT. It codes for CTSSHSWAFTDTQYF.

The rearrangement links TRBV29-1 to TRBJ2-2; TRBD1 aligns across 7 bases. The junction had 8 bases not matched to a gene; V was cut back by 7 bases and J by 0 bases. The CDR3 sequence is 15 residues long. Germline values: CDR1 SQVTM, CDR2 ANQGSEA. CDR3: CSAPAGTANTGELFF. The CDR3, as DNA: TGCAGCGCCCCTGCCGGGACAGCGAACACCGGGGAGCTGTTTTTT.

The V gene is TRBV5-4, the J gene TRBJ2-7, with 8 nucleotides matching TRBD1. Germline V CDR1 and CDR2: SGHNT, YYREEE (reference sequence). The CDR3 is 16 amino acids. The junction had 7 bases not matched to a gene; V was cut back by 0 bases and J by 2 bases. In DNA form, the CDR3 reads TGTGCCAGCAGCTTGGATTGGCAGGGGGCTCCCTACGAGCAGTACTTC. Amino acids: CASSLDWQGAPYEQYF.

The V call is TRBV29-1, the J call TRBJ2-7; D is undetermined. This CDR3 contains 12 residues. Between the trimmed V and J ends, which lost 4 bases and 2 bases, there was a span of 9 bases. The germline CDR1 and CDR2 sequences are SQVTM and ANQGSEA. CDR3 sequence reads: CSVGLATYEQYF. The CDR3 coding sequence is TGCAGCGTTGGCTTGGCAACCTACGAGCAGTACTTC.